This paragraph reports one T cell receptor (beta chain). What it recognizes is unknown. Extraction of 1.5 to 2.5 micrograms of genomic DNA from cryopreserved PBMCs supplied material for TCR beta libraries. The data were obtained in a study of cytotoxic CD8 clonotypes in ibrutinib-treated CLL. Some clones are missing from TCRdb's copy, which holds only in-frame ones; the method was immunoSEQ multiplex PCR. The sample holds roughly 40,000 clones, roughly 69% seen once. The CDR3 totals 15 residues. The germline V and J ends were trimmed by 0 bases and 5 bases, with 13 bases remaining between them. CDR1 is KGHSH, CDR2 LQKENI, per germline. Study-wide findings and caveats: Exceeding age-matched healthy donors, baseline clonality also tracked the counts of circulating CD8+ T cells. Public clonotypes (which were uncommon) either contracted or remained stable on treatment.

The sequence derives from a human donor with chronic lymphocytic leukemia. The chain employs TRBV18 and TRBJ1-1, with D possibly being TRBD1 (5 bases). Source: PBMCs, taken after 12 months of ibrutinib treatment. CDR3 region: CASSPPRQMRTEAFF. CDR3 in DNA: TGTGCCAGCTCACCACCGAGACAGATGCGAACTGAAGCTTTCTTT.